This entry lists 22 T cell receptor beta chains sequenced from one sample in a study of technical replicates of blood from several donors. Generated by immunoSEQ multiplex PCR, the TCRdb table keeps only in-frame clones and is missing some. The sample consists of tens of thousands of clones, approximately 90% of them appearing once. Sequenced sample: PBMCs. These receptors originate from a human donor in good health. Some clones in this sample may be carry-over from other donors' samples.

As DNA, the CDR3 is TGCGCCAGCAGCTTGGAATCTACCTCCGGTCCCCAGCATTTT. This gives the protein CASSLESTSGPQHF. The rearrangement links TRBV5-1 to TRBJ1-5, with D uncertain. Trimming stripped 0 bases from V and 10 bases from J, with 14 bases between. The CDR3 sequence is 14 residues long. CDR1 and CDR2 (germline): SGHRS, YFSETQ.

This clone was seen a handful of times. This sequence joins TRBV4-3 and TRBJ2-6; TRBD2 might be the D (7 bases). This CDR3 contains 16 residues. Trimming stripped 3 bases from V and 4 bases from J, with 13 bases between. The germline CDR1 and CDR2 sequences are LGHNA and YSLEER. CDR3 coding DNA: TGCGCCAGCAGCCAGATCGGGGGGACAGGGGCCAACGTCCTGACTTTC. Translation: CASSQIGGTGANVLTF.

DNA for the CDR3: TGTGCCAGTAGTATTGACGGGGGGAGGGAGCAGTACTTC. It translates to CASSIDGGREQYF. The chain recombines TRBV19 with TRBJ2-7; 7 bases are shared with TRBD2. This CDR3 contains 13 residues. V was pared by 3 bases and J by 7 bases, with 6 bases of the junction left unmatched. CDR1 and CDR2 (germline): LNHDA, SQIVND (reference sequence).

The rearrangement links TRBV6-1 to TRBJ2-7, with D possibly TRBD2 on 6 matching bases. Trimming left V 2 bases short and J 4 bases short, with 18 bases between. Germline V CDR1 and CDR2: MNHNS, SASEGT. This CDR3 is built from 16 residues. The CDR3 sequence: CASSEPGRRDFYEQYF. In nucleotides, the CDR3 is TGTGCCAGCAGTGAACCTGGAAGAAGGGACTTTTACGAGCAGTACTTC.

The rearrangement links TRBV7-8 to TRBJ1-1, with 7 bases matching TRBD1. CDR3 size: 14 residues. After removal of 5 bases from V and 1 base from J, the junction contained 4 bases not matched to a gene. Germline CDR1 and CDR2: SGHVS and FQNEAQ. CDR3 loop: CASSTDRENTEAFF. Here the CDR3 DNA reads TGTGCCAGCAGCACCGACAGGGAGAACACTGAAGCTTTCTTT. Looking up the rest from reference TRBV7-8 and TRBJ1-1 gives the full variable domain: GAGVSQSPRYKVAKRGQDVALRCDPISGHVSLFWYQQALGQGPEFLTYFQNEAQLDKSGLPSDRFFAERPEGSVSTLKIQRTQQEDSAVYLCASSTDRENTEAFFGQGTRLTVV.

The chain combines TRBV7-2 with TRBJ2-3; D ambiguous. V lost 3 bases and J 0 bases, leaving 10 bases between the germline ends. Germline V CDR1 and CDR2: SGHTA, FQGNSA. CDR3 length: 15 amino acids. The CDR3 DNA sequence: TGTGCCAGCAGCTTGACCCGGGTTAGCACAGATACGCAGTATTTT. Amino acid sequence: CASSLTRVSTDTQYF.

The V gene is TRBV6-5, the J gene TRBJ2-1; TRBD2 agrees at 9 bases. The CDR3 length is 11 residues. V trimming: 8 bases; J trimming: 12 bases; junction bases outside the gene matches: 5. Germline V gene data show CDR1 as MNHEY and CDR2 as SVGAGI. As DNA, the CDR3 is TGTGCCAGCGCTAGCGGGATATTGCAGTTCTTC. Translation: CASASGILQFF.

The chain recombines TRBV5-4 with TRBJ2-3; weak D call: TRBD2 (5 bases). V lost 4 bases and J lost 5, with 11 bases in between. This CDR3 contains 13 residues. Germline CDR1 and CDR2: SGHNT and YYREEE (reference sequence). CDR3 in DNA: TGTGCCAGCAGCCCCCCGGGGATAGATACGCAGTATTTT. Translation: CASSPPGIDTQYF.

The chain combines TRBV4-1 with TRBJ2-7; 10 bases line up with TRBD2. V gave up 0 bases and J gave up 0 bases; unmatched junction bases: 17. The length of the CDR3 is 21 residues. Germline V lookup: CDR1 MGHRA, CDR2 YSYEKL. The DNA of the CDR3 is TGCGCCAGCAGCCAAGAGATGGTAGGCAGGGGTGCTAGCGGGAGCTCCTACGAGCAGTACTTC. Its protein is CASSQEMVGRGASGSSYEQYF.

This clone occurred once. The chain is built from TRBV27 and TRBJ2-2; 13 bases align to TRBD2. Unmatched junction bases numbered 6, after V lost 2 bases and J lost 6 bases. The CDR3 runs to 17 residues. CDR1 is MNHEY, CDR2 SMNVEV, per germline (reference sequence). CDR3 in DNA: TGTGCCAGCAGTTTAATACTAGCGGGGGGGCGGCCCGGGGAGCTGTTTTTT. Protein: CASSLILAGGRPGELFF.

The V gene is TRBV11-2, the J gene TRBJ1-2; D remains unclear. Trimming took off 1 base at V and 8 bases at J, with 8 bases between the two ends. Per the germline V gene, CDR1 is SGHAT and CDR2 is FQNNGV. This CDR3 is built from 12 residues. CDR3 region: CASSLGGRGYTF. CDR3 nucleotides: TGTGCCAGCAGCTTAGGAGGGAGAGGCTACACCTTC.

The chain has TRBV2 and TRBJ2-6; D might be TRBD2 (5 bases). CDR3 length: 17 residues. The V gene lost 5 bases and the J gene lost 0 bases, with 14 bases spanning the gap. CDR1 is SNHLY and CDR2 is FYNNEI in the germline V gene. CDR3 in amino acids: CASSKNARASGANVLTF. The CDR3, as DNA: TGTGCCAGCAGTAAGAACGCGAGGGCCTCTGGGGCCAACGTCCTGACTTTC.

The V gene is TRBV10-3, the J gene TRBJ2-1, with D possibly being TRBD1 or TRBD2 (12 bases each). Germline values: CDR1 ENHRY, CDR2 SYGVKD. There are 19 residues in the CDR3. V was cut by 6 bases and J by 6 bases, with 30 bases left in between. CDR3 nucleotides: TGTGCCATCAGGCCGGGACAGGGGGCGCCTAGCGGGGGGGCCAATGAGCAGTTCTTC. It encodes CAIRPGQGAPSGGANEQFF.

Concerning this clone itself: Distinct nucleotide sequences in the sample also encode this CDR3. V usage is TRBV7-2 and J usage is TRBJ2-7; 8 bases align to TRBD1. V gave up 0 bases and J gave up 6 bases; unmatched junction bases: 7. CDR1 SGHTA and CDR2 FQGNSA come from the germline V gene. There are 15 residues in the CDR3. The CDR3 region is CASSLAGQGASEQYF. The CDR3 DNA reads TGTGCCAGCAGCTTAGCGGGCCAGGGGGCGTCCGAGCAGTACTTC.

J is TRBJ2-7 and V is TRBV21-1; the table gives TRBD2 as D, unverified against the DNA. TRBV21-1 is an annotated pseudogene. The CDR3 has 14 residues. Here the CDR3 reads CASSNRDISYEQYF. The CDR3 DNA reads as TGTGCCAGCAGCAACCGGGATATCTCCTACGAGCAGTACTTC.

The J gene is TRBJ2-2, the V gene TRBV5-4; possibly TRBD2 for D (7 bases). The CDR3 contains 14 residues. The V and J ends lost 3 bases and 7 bases respectively, with 13 bases between them. Germline V lookup: CDR1 SGHNT, CDR2 YYREEE (reference sequence). The DNA of the CDR3 is TGTGCCAGCAGCTATCGGGGGGCCGGCGGGGAGCTGTTTTTT. This encodes CASSYRGAGGELFF.

This clone was seen just once. This chain links TRBV29-1 with TRBJ2-5, with no clear D. V gave up 3 bases and J gave up 5 bases, with 16 bases separating them. Looked up from germline, CDR1 is SQVTM and CDR2 is ANQGSEA. This CDR3 has 14 amino acids. The CDR3 nucleotides read TGCAGCGTTGAGTTTATAAGTAATCGGGAGACCCAGTACTTC. It is translated as CSVEFISNRETQYF.

The chain couples TRBV25-1 to TRBJ2-5; D possibly corresponds to TRBD1 (6 bases). Germline-derived CDR1 and CDR2 are MGHDK and SYGVNS. CDR3 length equals 16 residues. Between the trimmed V and J ends, which lost 2 bases and 0 bases, there was a span of 13 bases. The CDR3 bases are TGTGCCAGCAGTGAACCCCAGGGGAAGTACCAAGAGACCCAGTACTTC. Translated: CASSEPQGKYQETQYF.

CDR3 coding DNA: TGCGCCAGCAGCTTACAGGGCTATGGCTACACCTTC. Its translation is CASSLQGYGYTF. J is TRBJ1-2 and V is TRBV5-1; possible D gene TRBD1, 6 bases. Trimming cost V 2 bases and J 4 bases, with 6 bases left between them. CDR1 SGHRS and CDR2 YFSETQ come from the germline V gene. The CDR3 extends over 12 amino acids.

This clone was counted a single time. The V and J genes are TRBV11-2 and TRBJ2-5, with D possibly TRBD1 on 5 matching bases. V was trimmed by 6 bases and J by 7 bases, leaving 12 bases between them. CDR1 SGHAT and CDR2 FQNNGV come from the germline V gene. The CDR3 has 12 amino acids. CDR3 bases: TGTGCCAGCAGTCTAGATCAGGGGACCCAGTACTTC. Translation gives CASSLDQGTQYF.

This clone has just one count. The CDR3 reads CASSVGTGVSYEQYF. CDR3 sequence (DNA): TGCGCCAGCAGCGTGGGCACAGGCGTATCCTACGAGCAGTACTTC. V gene TRBV5-1 combines with J gene TRBJ2-7, with a possible D match to TRBD1 (5 bases). Germline CDR1 is SGHRS and CDR2 is YFSETQ. Trimming pared 4 bases from V and 1 base from J, leaving 15 bases between. The length of the CDR3 is 15 residues.

V is TRBV29-1 and J is TRBJ1-1; D unclear. CDR1 and CDR2 from the germline V gene are SQVTM and ANQGSEA. This CDR3 spans 14 amino acids. The V end was cut by 6 bases, the J end by 0 bases, with 14 bases between. CDR3 bases: TGCAGCGTCAAAAGAGGAGCGGTGAACACTGAAGCTTTCTTT. Protein: CSVKRGAVNTEAFF.